One sample yielded the 28 T cell receptor beta chains listed below, sequenced in a study of shared T cell receptors in the human thymus. Libraries were prepared by immunoSEQ multiplex PCR; TCRdb keeps only in-frame clonotypes and omits some of them. The sample comprises approximately 760,000 clones, 80% to 90% of which are singletons, and approximately 0.01% rests with the top ten. These records were also assigned to another study, of human thymus T cells.

The sequenced sample consisted of thymocytes. The source of these receptors is a girl less than two years old with a congenital heart defect.

V is TRBV5-1 and J is TRBJ2-5; TRBD2 agrees at 11 bases. This CDR3 is 16 amino acids long. The germline gives CDR1 SGHRS, CDR2 YFSETQ. The V and J ends lost 5 bases and 1 base, in that order; junction bases with no gene match: 7. The CDR3 loop reads CASSHWLAGGQETQYF. In DNA, the CDR3 is TGCGCCAGCAGTCACTGGCTAGCGGGGGGCCAAGAGACCCAGTACTTC.

This clone was detected once. The chain has TRBV11-1 and TRBJ2-2; 8 positions match TRBD1. Germline-derived CDR1 and CDR2 are SGHAT and FQDESV (reference sequence). This CDR3 is 17 amino acids long. V gave up 2 bases and J gave up 4 bases; unmatched junction bases: 9. CDR3 DNA: TGTGCCAGCAGCTTATATTTCCGACAGGGGACCACCGGGGAGCTGTTTTTT. Protein: CASSLYFRQGTTGELFF.

V gene TRBV14 combines with J gene TRBJ1-1; 7 bases are shared with TRBD1. The CDR3 is 14 residues long. CDR1 SGHDN and CDR2 FVKESK come from the germline V gene. Losses at the gene ends were 8 bases for V and 3 bases for J; bases not matched to a gene: 9. CDR3 nucleotide sequence: TGTGCCAGCGGCCCGACGGGACAGTACACTGAAGCTTTCTTT. Residues: CASGPTGQYTEAFF.

The V call is TRBV19, the J call TRBJ1-5; 8 positions match TRBD1. This CDR3 spans 16 amino acids. Germline CDR1 and CDR2: LNHDA and SQIVND (reference sequence). After removal of 3 bases from V and 0 bases from J, the junction contained 4 bases not matched to a gene. The CDR3 bases are TGTGCCAGTAGTATTGGGGACAGGTTTAGCAATCAGCCCCAGCATTTT. Translation gives CASSIGDRFSNQPQHF.

Notes on this clone: Other DNA sequences in this specimen translate into the identical CDR3. This chain joins TRBV4-1 and TRBJ1-6; D is possibly TRBD1 (6 bases). Looked up from germline, CDR1 is MGHRA and CDR2 is YSYEKL. CDR3 size: 18 residues. Trimming took 0 bases from V and 8 from J, leaving 20 bases between them. CDR3: CASSQDWGGKGDDSPLHF. Here the CDR3 DNA reads TGCGCCAGCAGCCAAGATTGGGGTGGCAAGGGGGACGATTCACCCCTCCACTTT.

The CDR3 loop is CASSQNSTGRHQPQHF. In nucleotides, the CDR3 is TGCGCCAGCAGTCAAAACTCGACAGGGAGACACCAGCCCCAGCATTTT. The gene calls are TRBV23-1 and TRBJ1-5; TRBD1 matches 7 bases. TRBV23-1 is an ORF, and what it does is uncertain. Trimming took 2 bases from V and 7 from J; bases not matched to a gene: 11. CDR3 size: 16 residues.

The V and J genes are TRBV11-2 and TRBJ1-1; D gene ambiguous. CDR3 length: 19 residues. Germline CDR1 is SGHAT and CDR2 is FQNNGV. Trimming stripped 0 bases from V and 0 bases from J, with 20 bases between. In DNA form, the CDR3 reads TGTGCCAGCAGCTTAGATCTTCAAACCGGGTTCCCGATGAACACTGAAGCTTTCTTT. It specifies CASSLDLQTGFPMNTEAFF. Full variable domain (remainder filled in from reference TRBV11-2 and TRBJ1-1): EAGVAQSPRYKIIEKRQSVAFWCNPISGHATLYWYQQILGQGPKLLIQFQNNGVVDDSQLPKDRFSAERLKGVDSTLKIQPAKLEDSAVYLCASSLDLQTGFPMNTEAFFGQGTRLTVV.

The chain recombines TRBV10-3 with TRBJ1-2; D unresolved. V lost 0 bases and J 4 bases, leaving 9 bases between the germline ends. Germline V CDR1 and CDR2: ENHRY, SYGVKD. The CDR3 has 14 residues. CDR3 coding DNA: TGTGCCATCAGTGAGTCGTATAGATTCTATGGCTACACCTTC. Translating it yields CAISESYRFYGYTF.

The rearrangement links TRBV11-2 to TRBJ2-7; possibly TRBD1 for D (6 bases). The CDR3 is 14 amino acids. Germline V gene sequence: CDR1 SGHAT, CDR2 FQNNGV. The V gene lost 5 bases and the J gene lost 0 bases, with 11 bases spanning the gap. The CDR3 DNA reads as TGTGCCAGCAGCACAGGGACCTTCTCCTACGAGCAGTACTTC. Residues: CASSTGTFSYEQYF.

V usage is TRBV6-1 and J usage is TRBJ2-5; 9 nucleotides align to TRBD1. Per germline, CDR1 MNHNS and CDR2 SASEGT. The CDR3 covers 16 residues. Trimming at V came to 4 bases and at J to 5 bases, leaving 11 bases not matched to a gene. The CDR3 is CASSAPLRDRVETQYF. CDR3 DNA sequence: TGTGCCAGCAGTGCCCCTCTCCGGGACAGGGTCGAGACCCAGTACTTC.

The chain has TRBV27 and TRBJ1-1; D uncertain. Trimming stripped 6 bases from V and 6 bases from J, with 14 bases between. This CDR3 spans 13 amino acids. CDR1 and CDR2 from the germline V gene are MNHEY and SMNVEV (reference sequence). Here the CDR3 reads CASSLIRLAEAFF. The CDR3 nucleotides are TGTGCCAGCAGCCTCATACGACTCGCTGAAGCTTTCTTT.

The V and J genes are TRBV7-3 and TRBJ2-5, with 9 bases matching TRBD2. CDR3 length: 16 amino acids. Germline V gives CDR1 SGHTA, CDR2 FQGTGA. V shed 5 bases, J shed 3 bases, and the junction held 10 bases outside the gene matches. This CDR3 reads CASSQTGTSKEETQYF. The CDR3 nucleotides are TGTGCCAGCAGCCAAACCGGGACTAGCAAAGAAGAGACCCAGTACTTC.

V usage is TRBV29-1 and J usage is TRBJ2-7; the D gene is possibly TRBD2 (6 bases). V was trimmed by 1 base and J by 1 base, leaving 17 bases between them. The CDR3 totals 16 residues. Germline CDR1 and CDR2: SQVTM and ANQGSEA. CDR3 sequence reads: CSVEGDGSGRSYEQYF. DNA of the CDR3: TGCAGCGTTGAAGGAGATGGTAGCGGCCGGTCCTACGAGCAGTACTTC.

The chain is built from TRBV19 and TRBJ2-1; D might be TRBD2 (7 bases). Trimming shortened V by 9 bases and J by 9 bases, and 21 bases separated the two germline ends. CDR3 length: 14 residues. CDR1 and CDR2 from the germline V gene are LNHDA and SQIVND (reference sequence). CDR3 coding DNA: TGTGCCAGCTCCGAGAGCGGGGAGGGGGGTGAGCAGTTCTTC. Its protein is CASSESGEGGEQFF.

Only a few counts were recorded for this clone. The V gene is TRBV7-2, the J gene TRBJ1-2; 7 bases map to TRBD1. J lost 10 bases, V lost 6 bases, and 17 bases had no gene match. Germline values: CDR1 SGHTA, CDR2 FQGNSA. The CDR3 is 15 residues long. The CDR3 reads CASRQTSDRELIYTF. The CDR3 DNA is TGTGCCAGCAGGCAGACTTCCGACAGGGAGTTGATCTACACCTTC.

The chain joins TRBV28 to TRBJ2-2; D call uncertain. Germline loops: CDR1 MDHEN, CDR2 SYDVKM. The ends were cut back, 7 bases at V and 0 bases at J, with 6 bases in the middle. The length of the CDR3 is 13 residues. In DNA form, the CDR3 reads TGTGCCAGCATCCCATCGAACACCGGGGAGCTGTTTTTT. This codes for CASIPSNTGELFF.

The chain combines TRBV13 with TRBJ1-1, with 9 bases aligning to TRBD1. This CDR3 has 17 amino acids. The germline gives CDR1 PRHDT, CDR2 FYEKMQ (reference sequence). With 5 bases clipped from V and 5 bases from J, the junction kept 15 bases outside the gene matches. CDR3 sequence: CASSPRAITGGGTEAFF. CDR3 coding DNA: TGTGCCAGCAGCCCCCGCGCCATTACAGGGGGCGGAACTGAAGCTTTCTTT.

The chain combines TRBV2 with TRBJ1-5; 8 bases align to TRBD1. Looked up from germline, CDR1 is SNHLY and CDR2 is FYNNEI. The CDR3 has 17 amino acids. The J segment lost 2 bases and the V segment lost 6 bases, leaving 12 bases of the junction unmatched. The CDR3 region is CASSRGQGARGNQPQHF. The CDR3 nucleotides read TGTGCCAGCAGCCGGGGGCAGGGGGCGCGAGGCAATCAGCCCCAGCATTTT.

In DNA, the CDR3 is TGTGCCAGCAGTTACTCGAGGGCATATAATTCACCCCTCCACTTT. It encodes CASSYSRAYNSPLHF. This chain connects TRBV6-6 to TRBJ1-6, with unresolved D. CDR3 length: 15 amino acids. Trimming took 0 bases from V and 4 from J, leaving 7 bases between them. Germline CDR1 is MNHNY and CDR2 is SVGAGI (reference sequence).

V gene TRBV7-2 combines with J gene TRBJ2-5; weak D call: TRBD2 (5 bases). V shed 4 bases and J shed 4 bases, with 25 bases lying between them. Germline assignment: CDR1 SGHTA and CDR2 FQGNSA. The CDR3 loop spans 18 amino acids. For the CDR3, the DNA is TGTGCCAGCAGCTATTATGGGGTATATCACCGGGGTATAGAGACCCAGTACTTC. Translation gives CASSYYGVYHRGIETQYF.

This sequence joins TRBV5-1 and TRBJ2-1, with 16 bases lining up with TRBD2. This CDR3 is 18 amino acids long. Germline loops: CDR1 SGHRS, CDR2 YFSETQ. V lost 2 bases and J lost 6; bases outside the gene matches: 8. The CDR3 protein is CASSFPGLAGGRFNEQFF. The CDR3 DNA reads as TGCGCCAGCAGCTTCCCGGGACTAGCGGGGGGGCGGTTCAATGAGCAGTTCTTC.

The chain is built from TRBV28 and TRBJ1-6, with a weak D call TRBD1 (5 bases). CDR1 is MDHEN, CDR2 SYDVKM, per germline. The CDR3 has 21 amino acids. The V gene lost 5 bases and the J gene lost 1 base, with 27 bases spanning the gap. For the CDR3, the DNA is TGTGCCAGCAGTACCACAGGAGCGCATAGTCAGGAGTCTTCCTATAATTCACCCCTCCACTTT. Translated, it gives CASSTTGAHSQESSYNSPLHF.

Comments on this clone: The sample contains more than one DNA sequence encoding this CDR3. The rearrangement links TRBV9 to TRBJ1-1; D is perhaps TRBD1 (5 bases). CDR1 is SGDLS and CDR2 is YYNGEE in the germline V gene. The CDR3 is 14 residues long. The V gene lost 0 bases and the J gene lost 4 bases, with 10 bases spanning the gap. The DNA for the CDR3 is TGTGCCAGCAGCGTAGACGGGGGTGGCACTGAAGCTTTCTTT. Amino acid sequence: CASSVDGGGTEAFF.

The chain links TRBV5-4 to TRBJ2-1, with 7 bases fitting TRBD2. This CDR3 is built from 17 residues. V shed 4 bases and J 0 bases; nucleotides not matched to a gene: 10. Germline V gives CDR1 SGHNT, CDR2 YYREEE (reference sequence). The CDR3 loop reads CASSLTSGGSSYNEQFF. The CDR3 coding sequence is TGTGCCAGCAGCCTGACTTCCGGGGGGAGCTCCTACAATGAGCAGTTCTTC.

This clone has a single count. The V and J genes are TRBV15 and TRBJ1-2, with D perhaps matching TRBD1 (5 bases). V was pared by 3 bases and J by 3 bases, with 20 bases between. CDR3 length: 17 amino acids. CDR1 LNHNV and CDR2 YYDKDF come from the germline V gene (reference sequence). CDR3 loop: CATSSELKGQVDYGYTF. The CDR3 nucleotides are TGTGCCACCAGCAGTGAATTAAAAGGACAAGTAGACTATGGCTACACCTTC. Full variable domain (outside the CDR3, taken from reference TRBV15 and TRBJ1-2): DAMVIQNPRYQVTQFGKPVTLSCSQTLNHNVMYWYQQKSSQAPKLLFHYYDKDFNNEADTPDNFQSRRPNTSFCFLDIRSPGLGDTAMYLCATSSELKGQVDYGYTFGSGTRLTVV.

The chain couples TRBV6-5 to TRBJ2-3, with 8 bases lining up with TRBD2. Germline trimming cut 1 base from V and 1 base from J; bases unmatched to any gene: 1. This CDR3 contains 15 residues. CDR1 is MNHEY, CDR2 SVGAGI, per germline. In DNA form, the CDR3 reads TGTGCCAGCAGTTACTTTAGCGGGGGCACAGATACGCAGTATTTT. This gives the protein CASSYFSGGTDTQYF.

This clone has a single count. The chain couples TRBV5-1 to TRBJ1-1, with 7 bases that match TRBD1. Trimming at V came to 4 bases and at J to 9 bases, leaving 15 bases not matched to a gene. The CDR3 is made up of 15 amino acids. Germline V gene lookup returns CDR1 SGHRS and CDR2 YFSETQ. The CDR3 reads CASSTPGQRAGKAFF. In DNA form, the CDR3 reads TGCGCCAGCAGCACACCGGGACAGAGGGCGGGGAAAGCTTTCTTT.

This clone has just a few counts. The chain is built from TRBV5-8 and TRBJ2-7; 11 bases line up with TRBD1. This CDR3 is 16 amino acids long. With 2 bases clipped from V and 6 bases from J, the junction kept 10 bases outside the gene matches. Per the germline V gene, CDR1 is SGHTS and CDR2 is YDEGEE. CDR3 nucleotides: TGTGCCAGCAGCTTCGGACAGGGGGCGGTGCTGGGCGAGCAGTACTTC. Translating gives CASSFGQGAVLGEQYF. The full variable domain, in which reference TRBV5-8 and TRBJ2-7 provide the parts outside the CDR3, is EAGVTQSPTHLIKTRGQQATLRCSPISGHTSVYWYQQALGLGLQFLLWYDEGEERNRGNFPPRFSGRQFPNYSSELNVNALELEDSALYLCASSFGQGAVLGEQYFGPGTRLTVT.